Below, 24 T cell receptor beta chains from the same sample are listed, as sequenced in a study of beta chain features in type 1 diabetes. Isolated RNA was reverse transcribed in full, so expressed TCRB transcripts were sequenced. Using immunoSEQ multiplex PCR, the repertoire was profiled, and TCRdb retains in-frame clones only, with some absent. The sample holds around 500,000 clones; more than 9.5% are singletons and the top ten take approximately 0.045%. The sequenced material came from naive CD4+ T cells from blood. These receptors were taken from a young woman in good health.

The V gene is TRBV7-9, the J gene TRBJ2-2; the D gene is possibly TRBD2 (6 bases). The CDR3 is 15 amino acids. Per germline, CDR1 SEHNR and CDR2 FQNEAQ (reference sequence). V was shortened by 1 base and J by 4 bases, with 10 bases between the two germline ends. The CDR3 region has the DNA TGTGCCAGCAGCTTAGAATTCGGGAGCACCGGGGAGCTGTTTTTT. Protein product: CASSLEFGSTGELFF. The full variable domain, rest sourced from reference TRBV7-9 and TRBJ2-2, is DTGVSQNPRHKITKRGQNVTFRCDPISEHNRLYWYRQTLGQGPEFLTYFQNEAQLEKSRLLSDRFSAERPKGSFSTLEIQRTEQGDSAMYLCASSLEFGSTGELFFGEGSRLTVL.

The sample holds one count of this clone. Other DNA sequences in this specimen translate into the identical CDR3. The gene calls are TRBV18 and TRBJ2-5; D uncertain. The CDR3 runs to 14 residues. Germline loops: CDR1 KGHSH, CDR2 LQKENI. Trimming took 2 bases from V and 5 from J, leaving 12 bases between them. The CDR3 sequence: CASSPNTGRETQYF. The CDR3 nucleotides are TGTGCCAGCTCACCAAACACCGGTCGGGAGACCCAGTACTTC.

This clone has only a few counts. The identical CDR3 is also encoded by other nucleotide sequences in the sample. The rearrangement links TRBV15 to TRBJ2-5; the D is unclear. Trimming left V 0 bases short and J 3 bases short, with 8 bases between. The CDR3 is 14 amino acids. Germline-derived CDR1 and CDR2 are LNHNV and YYDKDF (reference sequence). In nucleotides, the CDR3 is TGTGCCACCAGCAGAGATCAAGGAAAAGAGACCCAGTACTTC. The encoded protein is CATSRDQGKETQYF. The full variable domain, its missing parts supplied by reference TRBV15 and TRBJ2-5, is DAMVIQNPRYQVTQFGKPVTLSCSQTLNHNVMYWYQQKSSQAPKLLFHYYDKDFNNEADTPDNFQSRRPNTSFCFLDIRSPGLGDTAMYLCATSRDQGKETQYFGPGTRLLVL.

This clone came up a few times. The chain recombines TRBV27 with TRBJ2-7; perhaps TRBD2 as D (6 bases). The CDR3 consists of 15 residues. V was clipped by 0 bases and J by 4 bases, with 13 bases between them. Per the germline V gene, CDR1 is MNHEY and CDR2 is SMNVEV (reference sequence). CDR3 sequence (DNA): TGTGCCAGCAGTTTATCGAAGCTAGCGCGTTACGAGCAGTACTTC. This encodes CASSLSKLARYEQYF.

The chain couples TRBV6-6 to TRBJ2-3, with 12 bases identical to TRBD2. V gave up 6 bases and J gave up 7 bases; unmatched junction bases: 11. CDR1 and CDR2 (germline): MNHNY, SVGAGI (reference sequence). The CDR3 sequence is 16 residues long. CDR3 nucleotides: TGTGCCAGCAGCCAACGAGGGCTAGCGGGAGGGAATACGCAGTATTTT. Its protein is CASSQRGLAGGNTQYF.

This clone was found many times. The J gene is TRBJ2-5, the V gene TRBV14; D is uncertain. The CDR3 totals 13 residues. CDR1 is SGHDN and CDR2 is FVKESK in the germline V gene. Between the trimmed V and J ends, which lost 0 bases and 5 bases, there was a span of 7 bases. The CDR3 DNA is TGTGCCAGCAGCCAAGATTTGGAGGAGACCCAGTACTTC. Translating it yields CASSQDLEETQYF.

In this sample, this clone turned up a few times. The chain recombines TRBV18 with TRBJ1-5; D is uncertain. The CDR3 is 15 amino acids. Germline assignment: CDR1 KGHSH and CDR2 LQKENI. Deletions cut 1 base from V and 2 bases from J, with 9 bases between. CDR3 region: CASSPQRGGNQPQHF. The CDR3 coding sequence is TGTGCCAGCTCACCACAGCGTGGGGGCAATCAGCCCCAGCATTTT. The full variable domain, in which reference TRBV18 and TRBJ1-5 provide the parts outside the CDR3, is NAGVMQNPRHLVRRRGQEARLRCSPMKGHSHVYWYRQLPEEGLKFMVYLQKENIIDESGMPKERFSAEFPKEGPSILRIQQVVRGDSAAYFCASSPQRGGNQPQHFGDGTRLSIL.

In this sample, this clone turned up once. The rearrangement uses TRBV11-1 and TRBJ2-3; D tentatively fits TRBD1 or TRBD2 (5 bases each). The ends were cut back, 8 bases at V and 3 bases at J, with 15 bases in the middle. The CDR3 runs to 14 residues. Germline loops: CDR1 SGHAT, CDR2 FQDESV (reference sequence). The CDR3 is CASRDRQRTDTQYF. CDR3 in DNA: TGTGCCAGCCGGGACCGACAGCGGACAGATACGCAGTATTTT.

This sequence joins TRBV2 and TRBJ2-7, with 7 nucleotides matching TRBD1. Unmatched junction bases numbered 9, after V lost 1 base and J lost 0 bases. The CDR3 is made up of 17 amino acids. CDR1 is SNHLY, CDR2 FYNNEI, per germline. CDR3 coding DNA: TGTGCCAGCAGTGAAGGGGTCTTCCGGACAGGCTCCTACGAGCAGTACTTC. It codes for CASSEGVFRTGSYEQYF.

This clone came up a few times. The V call is TRBV2, the J call TRBJ1-3; D call uncertain. Germline-derived CDR1 and CDR2 are SNHLY and FYNNEI. The CDR3 extends over 14 amino acids. V shed 8 bases and J shed 0 bases, with 11 bases lying between them. For the CDR3, the DNA is TGTGCCAGCGGAAGAGCCGTCTCTGGAAACACCATATATTTT. It codes for CASGRAVSGNTIYF.

The sample holds many counts of this clone. The chain employs TRBV14 and TRBJ2-5; D is unresolved. Trimming took 4 bases from V and 5 from J, leaving 5 bases between them. Germline V gene lookup returns CDR1 SGHDN and CDR2 FVKESK. The CDR3 contains 11 residues. The CDR3 bases are TGTGCCAGCAGCCGTCGCGAGACCCAGTACTTC. Encoded protein: CASSRRETQYF.

This clone was seen a few times. Other nucleotide sequences in the sample specify the same CDR3. The V gene is TRBV5-4, the J gene TRBJ2-3, with 8 bases matching TRBD1. CDR3 length: 15 amino acids. CDR1 is SGHNT and CDR2 is YYREEE in the germline V gene (reference sequence). V was pared by 0 bases and J by 1 base, with 1 base of the junction left unmatched. CDR3 nucleotides: TGTGCCAGCAGCTTGGGGGGACAGGGCACAGATACGCAGTATTTT. Residues: CASSLGGQGTDTQYF.

In this sample, this clone turned up a few times. The V and J genes are TRBV4-3 and TRBJ2-5, with 7 positions matching TRBD1. Germline trimming cut 0 bases from V and 5 bases from J; bases unmatched to any gene: 6. The CDR3 contains 15 residues. Germline CDR1 is LGHNA and CDR2 is YSLEER. The CDR3 region is CASSQDYRGHETQYF. The CDR3 nucleotides are TGCGCCAGCAGCCAAGATTACAGGGGCCACGAGACCCAGTACTTC.

This clone was observed a handful of times. CDR3 region: CASSFGWGRGPYNEQFF. For the CDR3, the DNA is TGTGCCAGCAGTTTTGGCTGGGGGAGAGGGCCCTACAATGAGCAGTTCTTC. This chain connects TRBV28 to TRBJ2-1; D is tentatively TRBD1 or TRBD2 (5 bases each). Between the trimmed V and J ends, which lost 3 bases and 2 bases, there was a span of 17 bases. Germline assignment: CDR1 MDHEN and CDR2 SYDVKM. The CDR3 totals 17 residues.

This clone was counted only a few times. V is TRBV19 and J is TRBJ2-7; 7 positions agree with TRBD1. V gave up 4 bases and J gave up 1 base; unmatched junction bases: 13. The CDR3 runs to 17 residues. Germline loops: CDR1 LNHDA, CDR2 SQIVND (reference sequence). In DNA form, the CDR3 reads TGTGCCAGTAGTAAGAAACCAGGACAGGTAAAGTCCTACGAGCAGTACTTC. This encodes CASSKKPGQVKSYEQYF.

This clone came up many times. J is TRBJ2-6 and V is TRBV14; D is undetermined. Per germline, CDR1 SGHDN and CDR2 FVKESK. The CDR3 covers 15 residues. The germline V and J ends were trimmed by 4 bases and 0 bases, with 7 bases remaining between them. In DNA form, the CDR3 reads TGTGCCAGCAGCCGACCAGGCTCTGGGGCCAACGTCCTGACTTTC. It translates to CASSRPGSGANVLTF.

Remarks on this clone: The sample has other DNA sequences that encode this CDR3 too. The chain combines TRBV18 with TRBJ2-5; 7 nucleotides line up with TRBD1. V trimming: 6 bases; J trimming: 2 bases; junction bases outside the gene matches: 3. CDR3 length: 13 residues. Germline V gives CDR1 KGHSH, CDR2 LQKENI. CDR3 DNA sequence: TGTGCCAGCTCCCCGGGACAGCAAGAGACCCAGTACTTC. Translating gives CASSPGQQETQYF.

This clone was seen more than once but under ten times. This chain uses TRBV4-1 with TRBJ2-2; unclear D gene. CDR3 size: 17 residues. V was clipped by 0 bases and J by 4 bases, with 15 bases between them. Looked up from germline, CDR1 is MGHRA and CDR2 is YSYEKL. Here the CDR3 reads CASSQDSRLAVTGELFF. CDR3 coding DNA: TGCGCCAGCAGCCAAGATAGTAGGTTAGCCGTCACCGGGGAGCTGTTTTTT.

The rearrangement joins TRBV7-9 to TRBJ1-1; D possibly corresponds to TRBD1 (5 bases). The CDR3 loop spans 11 amino acids. The V gene lost 4 bases and the J gene lost 10 bases, with 10 bases spanning the gap. CDR1 is SEHNR, CDR2 FQNEAQ, per germline (reference sequence). The CDR3 spells CASSWDVGAFF. CDR3 nucleotides: TGTGCCAGCAGCTGGGACGTGGGAGCTTTCTTT.

V is TRBV19 and J is TRBJ1-2, with D possibly being TRBD1 (5 bases). This CDR3 has 11 amino acids. Germline V gene data show CDR1 as LNHDA and CDR2 as SQIVND (reference sequence). With 10 bases removed from V and 2 bases from J, the gap between germline ends came to 8 bases. CDR3 bases: TGTGCCACAAGGGGCAACTATGGCTACACCTTC. This translates into CATRGNYGYTF.

This clone was observed a handful of times. J is TRBJ1-1 and V is TRBV23-1, with unresolved D. TRBV23-1 is flagged as an ORF with uncertain function. The CDR3 length is 13 residues. Trimming shortened V by 9 bases and J by 0 bases, and 11 bases separated the two germline ends. The CDR3 reads CAREHRMNTEAFF. The CDR3 coding sequence is TGCGCCAGGGAACACCGGATGAACACTGAAGCTTTCTTT.

This sequence joins TRBV6-5 and TRBJ2-1, with D maybe TRBD2 (5 bases). The CDR3 contains 13 residues. Germline CDR1 and CDR2: MNHEY and SVGAGI. V was shortened by 6 bases and J by 2 bases, with 8 bases between the two germline ends. The CDR3 region is CASSRGTYNEQFF. The CDR3, as DNA: TGTGCCAGCAGCCGAGGGACCTACAATGAGCAGTTCTTC.

This clone came up a few times. The genes are TRBV6-6 and TRBJ1-2, with D hard to call. Germline-derived CDR1 and CDR2 are MNHNY and SVGAGI (reference sequence). The V end was cut by 0 bases, the J end by 8 bases, with 4 bases between. The CDR3 has 11 amino acids. The CDR3 sequence: CASSYSEGYTF. CDR3 coding DNA: TGTGCCAGCAGTTACTCGGAAGGCTACACCTTC.

About this clone itself: Relative to the germline gene, one junction end is altered; a read error may explain this. The chain couples TRBV11-2 to TRBJ1-2, with 8 bases matching TRBD1. Germline CDR1 reads SGHAT; CDR2 reads FQNNGV. The CDR3 runs 14 residues. This CDR3 is CASSSARQGLYPSF. The CDR3 DNA reads as TGTGCCAGCAGCTCAGCCAGACAGGGGCTCTATCCTAGCTTC.